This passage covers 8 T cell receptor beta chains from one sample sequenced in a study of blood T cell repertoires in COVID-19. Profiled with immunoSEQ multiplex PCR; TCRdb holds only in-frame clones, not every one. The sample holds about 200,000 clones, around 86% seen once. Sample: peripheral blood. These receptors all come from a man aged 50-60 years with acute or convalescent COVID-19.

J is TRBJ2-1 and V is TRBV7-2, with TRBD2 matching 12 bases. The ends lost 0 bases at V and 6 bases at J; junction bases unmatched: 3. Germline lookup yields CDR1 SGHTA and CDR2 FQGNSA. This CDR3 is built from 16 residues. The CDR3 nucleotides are TGTGCCAGCAGCTTAGCCCCTAGCGGGGGGGCCAATGAGCAGTTCTTC. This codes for CASSLAPSGGANEQFF.

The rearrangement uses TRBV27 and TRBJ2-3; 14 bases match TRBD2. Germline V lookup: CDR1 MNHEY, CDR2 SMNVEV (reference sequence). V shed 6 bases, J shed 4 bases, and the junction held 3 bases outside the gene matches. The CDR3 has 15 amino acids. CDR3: CASRWTSGGSDTQYF. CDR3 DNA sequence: TGTGCCAGCAGGTGGACTAGCGGGGGGTCAGATACGCAGTATTTT.

Here the CDR3 reads CASSYSGRSNQPQHF. CDR3 in DNA: TGTGCCAGCAGTTACTCCGGCAGGAGCAATCAGCCCCAGCATTTT. This rearrangement joins TRBV6-5 to TRBJ1-5; D gene unclear. Germline assignment: CDR1 MNHEY and CDR2 SVGAGI. Trimming shortened V by 0 bases and J by 1 base, and 7 bases separated the two germline ends. The CDR3 is 15 amino acids.

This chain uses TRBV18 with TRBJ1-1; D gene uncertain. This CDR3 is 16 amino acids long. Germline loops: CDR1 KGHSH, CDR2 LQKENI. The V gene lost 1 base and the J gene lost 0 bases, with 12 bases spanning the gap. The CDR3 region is CASSPQSRKMNTEAFF. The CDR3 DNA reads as TGTGCCAGCTCACCACAGAGTCGCAAGATGAACACTGAAGCTTTCTTT.

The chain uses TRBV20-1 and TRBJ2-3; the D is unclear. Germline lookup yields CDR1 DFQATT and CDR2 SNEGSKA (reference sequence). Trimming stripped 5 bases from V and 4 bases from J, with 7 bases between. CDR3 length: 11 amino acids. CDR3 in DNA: TGCAGTGCTCCGTTAGCAGATACGCAGTATTTT. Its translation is CSAPLADTQYF.

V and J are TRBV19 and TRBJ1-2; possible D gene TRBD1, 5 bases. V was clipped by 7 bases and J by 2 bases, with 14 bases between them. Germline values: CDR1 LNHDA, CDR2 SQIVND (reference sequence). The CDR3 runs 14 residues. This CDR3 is CASNPLQVNYGYTF. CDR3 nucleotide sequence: TGTGCCAGTAATCCTCTACAGGTCAACTATGGCTACACCTTC.

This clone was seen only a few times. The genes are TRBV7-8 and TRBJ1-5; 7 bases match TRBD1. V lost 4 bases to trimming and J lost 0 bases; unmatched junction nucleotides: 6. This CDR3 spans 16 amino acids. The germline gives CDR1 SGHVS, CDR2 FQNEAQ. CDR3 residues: CASSSWTGSSNQPQHF. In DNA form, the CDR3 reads TGTGCCAGCAGCTCCTGGACAGGTTCTAGCAATCAGCCCCAGCATTTT.

CDR3 nucleotide sequence: TGTGCCAGCAGTTGGAACAGGGGCACTGAAGCTTTCTTT. It specifies CASSWNRGTEAFF. J is TRBJ1-1 and V is TRBV27; the match to TRBD1 covers 7 bases. V trimming: 4 bases; J trimming: 4 bases; junction bases outside the gene matches: 3. CDR3 length: 13 residues. Germline loops: CDR1 MNHEY, CDR2 SMNVEV (reference sequence).